The clone carrying this T cell receptor (beta chain) has only one observation. As yet, its antigen is unknown. This sample was taken from a study of OX40 agonist ivuxolimab in advanced cancers. Study overall: Allowance was made for prior anti-PD-1, anti-PD-L1 or anti-CTLA-4 therapy, and about 37% had some.

Study-level findings and limits: Expanded clones were, on average, more numerous among CD8+ T cells than CD4+.

Clones were sequenced by immunoSEQ multiplex PCR, and TCRdb holds only the in-frame ones, with some missing. The data show 50,000 to 55,000 clones, 75% to 90% seen once. V shed 2 bases and J shed 5 bases, with 8 bases lying between them. Germline CDR1 is SGDLS and CDR2 is YYNGEE. This CDR3 is 14 amino acids long. Sampling times: baseline, cycle 4 day 1, cycle 7 day 1. This receptor was taken from an adult with an advanced solid tumor such as melanoma, head and neck, liver or kidney cancer. The chain links TRBV9 to TRBJ1-6; D call uncertain. This specimen was CD4+ or CD8+ T cells sorted from blood, taken in a trial of the OX40 agonist ivuxolimab. CDR3 coding DNA: TGTGCCAGCAGCGTGGGCGTAAATAATTCACCCCTCCACTTT. Its protein is CASSVGVNNSPLHF.